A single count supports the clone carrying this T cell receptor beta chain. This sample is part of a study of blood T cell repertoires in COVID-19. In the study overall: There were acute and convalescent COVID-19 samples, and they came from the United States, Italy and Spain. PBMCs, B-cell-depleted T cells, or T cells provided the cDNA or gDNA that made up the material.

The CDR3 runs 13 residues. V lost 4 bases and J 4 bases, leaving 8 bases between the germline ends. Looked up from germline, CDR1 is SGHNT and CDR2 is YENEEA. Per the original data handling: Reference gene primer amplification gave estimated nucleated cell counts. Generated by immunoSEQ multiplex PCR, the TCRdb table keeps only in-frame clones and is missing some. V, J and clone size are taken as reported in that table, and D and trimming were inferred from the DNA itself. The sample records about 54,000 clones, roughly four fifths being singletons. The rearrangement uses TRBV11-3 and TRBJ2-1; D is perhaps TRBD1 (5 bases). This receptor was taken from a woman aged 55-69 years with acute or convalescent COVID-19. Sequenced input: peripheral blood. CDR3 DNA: TGTGCCAGCAGCTACCAGGGTTACAATGAGCAGTTCTTC. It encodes CASSYQGYNEQFF.